The 30 T cell receptor beta chains below were found in one sample sequenced in a study of T-cell reconstitution after alpha-beta-depleted transplantation in children. For TCRbeta, the library was prepared with unique molecular identifiers. TCRdb analysed the PCR reads with MiXCR anew, one entry per CDR3 protein. This sample has 500,000 to 650,000 distinct CDR3 sequences, with approximately 13% found just once. Material: PBMCs, mostly from graft donor cells, obtained 360 days after TCRalphabeta/CD19-depleted stem cell transplant. The receptors shown here come from a male patient younger than 18 who had a stem cell transplant for acute myeloid leukemia, so the T cells may come from the graft donor.

J is TRBJ2-7 and V is TRBV28, with D possibly TRBD1 on 5 matching bases. CDR1 is MDHEN, CDR2 SYDVKM, per germline. The CDR3 has 12 residues. The V and J ends lost 6 bases and 4 bases respectively, with 10 bases between them. CDR3 sequence (DNA): TGTGCCAGCAGATACGACAGTTACGAGCAGTACTTC. Its translation is CASRYDSYEQYF. The complete variable domain, with remaining parts taken from reference TRBV28 and TRBJ2-7, reads DVKVTQSSRYLVKRTGEKVFLECVQDMDHENMFWYRQDPGLGLRLIYFSYDVKMKEKGDIPEGYSVSREKKERFSLILESASTNQTSMYLCASRYDSYEQYFGPGTRLTVT.

The chain recombines TRBV20-1 with TRBJ2-5; TRBD2 agrees at 8 bases. The CDR3 length is 14 residues. Germline lookup yields CDR1 DFQATT and CDR2 SNEGSKA (reference sequence). Losses at the gene ends were 3 bases for V and 5 bases for J; bases not matched to a gene: 8. The CDR3 sequence is CSASPGRVIETQYF. The CDR3 region has the DNA TGCAGTGCTAGTCCCGGGAGGGTCATCGAGACCCAGTACTTC.

The chain's CDR3 is CASSQGIQNSGIETQYF. CDR3 sequence (DNA): TGCGCCAGCAGCCAAGGGATCCAGAATAGCGGGATCGAGACCCAGTACTTC. V usage is TRBV4-3 and J usage is TRBJ2-5, with TRBD2 identical over 8 bases. The CDR3 is 17 residues long. With V trimmed by 1 base and J by 5 bases, 12 bases remained unmatched. Germline V gene sequence: CDR1 LGHNA, CDR2 YSLEER.

This chain links TRBV6-1 with TRBJ2-7; possibly TRBD2 for D (5 bases). In germline, CDR1 is MNHNS, CDR2 SASEGT. The germline V and J ends were trimmed by 4 bases and 3 bases, with 13 bases remaining between them. The CDR3 covers 14 residues. CDR3 nucleotide sequence: TGTGCCAGCAGTGGATCTGACGGGAACTACGAGCAGTACTTC. It encodes CASSGSDGNYEQYF.

This clonotype came up a few times. The chain carries TRBV29-1 and TRBJ2-1; TRBD2 agrees at 14 bases. Germline assignment: CDR1 SQVTM and CDR2 ANQGSEA. This CDR3 is 17 amino acids long. Trimming at V came to 1 base and at J to 9 bases, leaving 11 bases not matched to a gene. The CDR3 region is CSVEGPGTSGSPGEQFF. The CDR3 coding sequence is TGCAGCGTTGAAGGTCCCGGGACTAGCGGGAGTCCTGGTGAGCAGTTCTTC.

This clonotype was seen a handful of times. This chain joins TRBV20-1 and TRBJ2-3; D possibly corresponds to TRBD2 (5 bases). The CDR3 is 14 amino acids. The V end lost 1 base, the J end lost 3 bases, and 11 bases lay between the germline ends. Germline V CDR1 and CDR2: DFQATT, SNEGSKA (reference sequence). CDR3 loop: CSARVVGGTDTQYF. The CDR3 nucleotides are TGCAGTGCTAGAGTAGTGGGCGGGACAGATACGCAGTATTTT.

This clonotype was picked up many times. V and J are TRBV7-2 and TRBJ2-3; 10 bases align to TRBD2. The germline CDR1 and CDR2 sequences are SGHTA and FQGNSA. The ends lost 3 bases at V and 4 bases at J; junction bases unmatched: 7. CDR3 length equals 16 residues. The CDR3 is CASSFPLAGKADTQYF. In DNA form, the CDR3 reads TGTGCCAGCAGCTTTCCACTAGCGGGAAAGGCAGATACGCAGTATTTT. Together with reference TRBV7-2 and TRBJ2-3, the CDR3 gives the full variable domain: GAGVSQSPSNKVTEKGKDVELRCDPISGHTALYWYRQSLGQGLEFLIYFQGNSAPDKSGLPSDRFSAERTGGSVSTLTIQRTQQEDSAVYLCASSFPLAGKADTQYFGPGTRLTVL.

The genes are TRBV7-8 and TRBJ2-3; 9 bases fit TRBD2. The CDR3 runs 15 residues. The V and J ends lost 3 bases and 11 bases, in that order; junction bases with no gene match: 12. Germline V gives CDR1 SGHVS, CDR2 FQNEAQ. This CDR3 reads CASSFSSGTGLRQYF. As DNA, the CDR3 is TGTGCCAGCAGCTTCTCTAGCGGGACCGGTTTAAGGCAGTATTTT. Variable domain in full (rest from reference TRBV7-8 and TRBJ2-3): GAGVSQSPRYKVAKRGQDVALRCDPISGHVSLFWYQQALGQGPEFLTYFQNEAQLDKSGLPSDRFFAERPEGSVSTLKIQRTQQEDSAVYLCASSFSSGTGLRQYFGPGTRLTVL.

The chain combines TRBV12-3 or TRBV12-4 with TRBJ1-2; 7 bases are a match to TRBD1. CDR3 length: 15 residues. Trimming took 5 bases from V and 5 from J; bases not matched to a gene: 11. In nucleotides, the CDR3 is TGTGCCAGCAGTGTATCCGGGACAGCAAGATATGGCTACACCTTC. This translates into CASSVSGTARYGYTF.

This rearrangement joins TRBV18 to TRBJ2-2, with a weak D call TRBD1 (5 bases). Per the germline V gene, CDR1 is KGHSH and CDR2 is LQKENI. The CDR3 consists of 16 residues. V was cut by 5 bases and J by 0 bases, with 13 bases left in between. CDR3 DNA: TGTGCCAGCTCATTAACATCAGGGTCGAACACCGGGGAGCTGTTTTTT. It translates to CASSLTSGSNTGELFF.

V usage is TRBV7-8 and J usage is TRBJ2-3; D remains ambiguous. The CDR3 has 11 amino acids. Germline CDR1 and CDR2: SGHVS and FQNEAQ. The V end lost 5 bases, the J end lost 6 bases, and 6 bases lay between the germline ends. The CDR3 DNA reads as TGTGCCAGCAGCACCGACGATACGCAGTATTTT. Its translation: CASSTDDTQYF.

A few counts support this clonotype. The J gene is TRBJ2-3, the V gene TRBV9, with a weak D call TRBD1 (5 bases). Per germline, CDR1 SGDLS and CDR2 YYNGEE. V was trimmed by 0 bases and J by 9 bases, leaving 8 bases between them. This CDR3 region has 12 residues. Here the CDR3 reads CASSVAPGTQYF. CDR3 sequence (DNA): TGTGCCAGCAGCGTAGCGCCAGGGACGCAGTATTTT.

This clonotype was counted at least ten times. The chain couples TRBV30 to TRBJ2-2; D unclear. Looked up from germline, CDR1 is GTSNPN and CDR2 is SVGIG (reference sequence). The CDR3 has 13 amino acids. V gave up 1 base and J gave up 6 bases, with 9 bases separating them. The CDR3 is CAWSGVLPGELFF. The DNA of the CDR3 is TGTGCCTGGAGTGGCGTCTTGCCCGGGGAGCTGTTTTTT.

CDR3 DNA sequence: TGTGCCAGCAGCGTAGAGGGGACAGGAACTTTCTACAATGAGCAGTTCTTC. Translated: CASSVEGTGTFYNEQFF. This chain joins TRBV9 and TRBJ2-1; 8 bases fit TRBD1. V trimming: 0 bases; J trimming: 3 bases; junction bases outside the gene matches: 8. The CDR3 is made up of 17 amino acids. CDR1 and CDR2 (germline): SGDLS, YYNGEE.

V and J are TRBV21-1 and TRBJ1-4; the table's D call of TRBD1 was not tested on the DNA. TRBV21-1 has pseudogene status. This CDR3 has 18 amino acids. The CDR3 DNA reads TGTGCCAGCAGCACCCCGACAGGGCGCTCCTCAACTAATGAAAAACTGTTTTTT. Translating it yields CASSTPTGRSSTNEKLFF.

The V call is TRBV29-1, the J call TRBJ2-2, with a weak D call TRBD2 (6 bases). Trimming removed 5 bases at V and 2 bases at J, with 18 bases between. The germline V gene has CDR1 SQVTM and CDR2 ANQGSEA. The CDR3 covers 16 residues. CDR3 DNA: TGCAGCGTTCGGTCGCCGCGGGACGGAAACACCGGGGAGCTGTTTTTT. It codes for CSVRSPRDGNTGELFF.

This chain joins TRBV7-2 and TRBJ2-5, with D uncertain. V lost 1 base to trimming and J lost 3 bases, with 15 bases between them. The CDR3 contains 16 residues. Germline CDR1 and CDR2: SGHTA and FQGNSA. In DNA, the CDR3 is TGTGCCAGCAGCTTAGAACGGAGTCTATTGAAAGAGACCCAGTACTTC. Its protein is CASSLERSLLKETQYF.

The V and J genes are TRBV3-1 and TRBJ2-1, with 8 positions matching TRBD2. This CDR3 has 18 amino acids. Germline CDR1 reads LGHDT; CDR2 reads YNNKEL (reference sequence). After removal of 0 bases from V and 0 bases from J, the junction contained 7 bases not matched to a gene. The CDR3 nucleotides read TGTGCCAGCAGCCAAGATCTCGGACTAGCCCCCTCCTACAATGAGCAGTTCTTC. This sequence encodes CASSQDLGLAPSYNEQFF.

The rearrangement links TRBV6-5 to TRBJ2-3; D uncertain. This CDR3 has 16 amino acids. V gave up 4 bases and J gave up 3 bases, with 17 bases separating them. Germline CDR1 reads MNHEY; CDR2 reads SVGAGI. The CDR3 reads CASSFYRGIGTDTQYF. The CDR3 bases are TGTGCCAGCAGTTTTTATCGTGGTATAGGTACAGATACGCAGTATTTT.

The chain carries TRBV18 and TRBJ2-7, with D uncertain. The germline V gene encodes CDR1 KGHSH and CDR2 LQKENI. This CDR3 is 14 amino acids long. Trimming took off 2 bases at V and 1 base at J, with 9 bases between the two ends. For the CDR3, the DNA is TGTGCCAGCTCACCATCCTTGTGGTCCTACGAGCAGTACGTC. Protein product: CASSPSLWSYEQYV.

V gene TRBV19 combines with J gene TRBJ2-5; D is ambiguous. The CDR3 is 14 residues long. Germline V gene sequence: CDR1 LNHDA, CDR2 SQIVND (reference sequence). Trimming shortened V by 3 bases and J by 1 base, and 9 bases separated the two germline ends. This CDR3 reads CASSMGRIQETQYF. The DNA of the CDR3 is TGTGCCAGTAGTATGGGCAGAATCCAAGAGACCCAGTACTTC.

This clonotype has a handful of counts. The chain links TRBV19 to TRBJ2-7; 7 bases line up with TRBD1. This CDR3 is built from 15 residues. V was pared by 6 bases and J by 0 bases, with 8 bases of the junction left unmatched. Germline values: CDR1 LNHDA, CDR2 SQIVND (reference sequence). The DNA for the CDR3 is TGTGCCAGTAGGAAACAGGGGCCGGGCTCCTACGAGCAGTACTTC. Encoded protein: CASRKQGPGSYEQYF.

The table lists this clonotype with many counts. This rearrangement joins TRBV5-1 to TRBJ2-3; D gene uncertain. With 0 bases removed from V and 0 bases from J, the gap between germline ends came to 11 bases. This CDR3 comprises 16 residues. Looked up from germline, CDR1 is SGHRS and CDR2 is YFSETQ. CDR3 nucleotide sequence: TGCGCCAGCAGCTTGGCTGGCAGTACTAGCACAGATACGCAGTATTTT. Translated: CASSLAGSTSTDTQYF.

Regarding this clonotype: A read error may be the cause here, since a much bigger clone is one base away. The rearrangement links TRBV20-1 to TRBJ2-4, with D perhaps matching TRBD2 (5 bases). The assigned J gene may be wrong: the sequence end matches TRBJ2-1 better. Germline V gene data show CDR1 as DFQATT and CDR2 as SNEGSKA (reference sequence). The CDR3 is 17 residues long. The CDR3 here is CSAPSGGMGVGKNIQFF. CDR3 coding DNA: TGCAGTGCCCCGAGCGGCGGAATGGGAGTGGGCAAAAACATTCAGTTCTTC.

This clonotype was recorded a few times. The genes are TRBV18 and TRBJ2-7, with unresolved D. Trimming took 2 bases from V and 6 from J, leaving 17 bases between them. The CDR3 spans 15 residues. Germline V gene data show CDR1 as KGHSH and CDR2 as LQKENI. The chain's CDR3 is CASSPGQRRSIEQYF. In nucleotides, the CDR3 is TGTGCCAGCTCACCAGGGCAGCGCCGTTCTATCGAGCAGTACTTC.

This clonotype was recorded a few times. This sequence joins TRBV28 and TRBJ1-5; 8 bases are shared with TRBD1. V trimming: 5 bases; J trimming: 4 bases; junction bases outside the gene matches: 7. Germline values: CDR1 MDHEN, CDR2 SYDVKM. This CDR3 is 15 amino acids long. The CDR3 spells CASSPGGWGNQPQHF. The CDR3 DNA reads TGTGCCAGCAGTCCAGGGGGCTGGGGGAATCAGCCCCAGCATTTT.

The V and J genes are TRBV29-1 and TRBJ2-5, with a weak D call TRBD2 (5 bases). The CDR3 sequence is 11 residues long. Trimming took off 7 bases at V and 5 bases at J, with 11 bases between the two ends. Germline values: CDR1 SQVTM, CDR2 ANQGSEA. The CDR3 region is CSAEGVETQYF. CDR3 bases: TGCAGCGCCGAGGGTGTGGAGACCCAGTACTTC.

The chain is built from TRBV18 and TRBJ2-7; TRBD1 might be the D (5 bases). V lost 9 bases to trimming and J lost 2 bases, with 17 bases between them. Germline CDR1 and CDR2: KGHSH and LQKENI. CDR3 length equals 14 residues. The CDR3 DNA sequence: TGTGCCAGTTCGCCGAACAGGTTGACCTACGAGCAGTACTTC. It specifies CASSPNRLTYEQYF. Drawing the rest from reference TRBV18 and TRBJ2-7, the complete variable domain is NAGVMQNPRHLVRRRGQEARLRCSPMKGHSHVYWYRQLPEEGLKFMVYLQKENIIDESGMPKERFSAEFPKEGPSILRIQQVVRGDSAAYFCASSPNRLTYEQYFGPGTRLTVT.

The rearrangement links TRBV14 to TRBJ2-7; D uncertain. Germline V CDR1 and CDR2: SGHDN, FVKESK. V was trimmed by 1 base and J by 3 bases, leaving 7 bases between them. The CDR3 totals 13 residues. This chain's CDR3 is CASSQGWGYEQYF. The DNA of the CDR3 is TGTGCCAGCAGCCAAGGGTGGGGCTACGAGCAGTACTTC.

The chain employs TRBV29-1 and TRBJ2-2; 12 positions agree with TRBD2. Germline CDR1 SQVTM, CDR2 ANQGSEA. With 7 bases clipped from V and 5 bases from J, the junction kept 5 bases outside the gene matches. The CDR3 extends over 14 amino acids. CDR3 DNA: TGCAGCGCCGGGGGGACTAGCGGGACCGGGGAGCTGTTTTTT. This translates into CSAGGTSGTGELFF.